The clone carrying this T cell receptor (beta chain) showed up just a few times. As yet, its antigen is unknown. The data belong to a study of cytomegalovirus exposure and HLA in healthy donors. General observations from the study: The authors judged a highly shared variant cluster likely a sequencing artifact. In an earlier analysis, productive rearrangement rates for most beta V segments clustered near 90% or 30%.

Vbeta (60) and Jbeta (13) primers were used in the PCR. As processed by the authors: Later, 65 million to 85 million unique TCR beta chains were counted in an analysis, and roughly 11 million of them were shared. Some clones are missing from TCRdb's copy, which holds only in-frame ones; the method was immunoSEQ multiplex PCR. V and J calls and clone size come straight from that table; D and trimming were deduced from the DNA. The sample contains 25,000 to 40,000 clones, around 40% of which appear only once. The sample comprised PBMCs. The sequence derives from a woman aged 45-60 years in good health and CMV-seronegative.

CDR3 amino acids: CASSHEGGSTDTQYF. The CDR3 region has the DNA TGTGCCAGCAGCCACGAAGGGGGAAGCACAGATACGCAGTATTTT. This chain uses TRBV9 with TRBJ2-3; tentative D call: TRBD1 (6 bases). The germline V gene encodes CDR1 SGDLS and CDR2 YYNGEE. V lost 4 bases and J 0 bases, leaving 12 bases between the germline ends. CDR3 length: 15 residues.